The rows below give T cell receptor beta chains drawn from one sample of a study of T cell changes during pregnancy in multiple sclerosis. Libraries were prepared by immunoSEQ multiplex PCR; TCRdb keeps only in-frame clonotypes and omits some of them. The sample records under 65,000 clones, around 90% being singletons. This material consisted of CD4+ T cells from peripheral blood mononuclear cells, taken in the third trimester of pregnancy. The receptors stem from a female donor with multiple sclerosis, enrolled in a pregnancy study. CDR3s include the opening cysteine and the closing phenylalanine or tryptophan. Each record gives: V gene, D gene, J gene, clone size, CDR3 length, CDR3 DNA, CDR3 protein. A D gene is named only where the DNA matches it firmly. Only some rows state a clone size, as once, few, many or a class for expanded clones.

V: TRBV2
D: TRBD1
J: TRBJ2-7
size: .
length: 16
DNA: TGTGCCAGCAGCCAGAGTACCGGGACAGGGTCCTACGAGCAGTACTTC
CDR3: CASSQSTGTGSYEQYF

V: TRBV7-9
D: TRBD1
J: TRBJ1-1
size: .
length: 15
DNA: TGTGCCAGCAGCCCACGCACAGGGACAGGGACTGAAGCTTTCTTT
CDR3: CASSPRTGTGTEAFF

V: TRBV6-6
D: TRBD1
J: TRBJ2-7
size: .
length: 14
DNA: TGTGCCAGCAGCCAGGGACAGGGAAGCTACGAGCAGTACTTC
CDR3: CASSQGQGSYEQYF

V: TRBV2
D: TRBD1
J: TRBJ1-3
size: .
length: 16
DNA: TGTGCCAGCAGTCCGGACAGGACCCCCTCTGGAAACACCATATATTTT
CDR3: CASSPDRTPSGNTIYF

V: TRBV10-3
D: .
J: TRBJ2-1
size: .
length: 16
DNA: TGTGCCATCAGTGTCCAGGGTACGAGCTCCTACAATGAGCAGTTCTTC
CDR3: CAISVQGTSSYNEQFF

V: TRBV5-6
D: .
J: TRBJ2-7
size: .
length: 13
DNA: TGTGCCAGCAGCTTGTTGCAGGGGTACGAGCAGTACTTC
CDR3: CASSLLQGYEQYF

V: TRBV5-4
D: TRBD2
J: TRBJ2-7
size: once
length: 16
DNA: TGTGCCAGCAGCCCCGGGGGACTAGCGGGGACCTACGAGCAGTACTTC
CDR3: CASSPGGLAGTYEQYF

V: TRBV27
D: TRBD2
J: TRBJ2-1
size: .
length: 15
DNA: TGTGCCAGCAGTTTCAGCGGGGGGGCCGGGGTTGAGCAGTTCTTC
CDR3: CASSFSGGAGVEQFF

V: TRBV5-1
D: .
J: TRBJ2-5
size: once
length: 14
DNA: TGCGCCAGCAGCTTGGAGCGGACCCAAGAGACCCAGTACTTC
CDR3: CASSLERTQETQYF

V: TRBV5-1
D: .
J: TRBJ1-1
size: .
length: 15
DNA: TGCGCCAGCAGCTCCCAACAGGGAAGAGATACTGAAGCTTTCTTT
CDR3: CASSSQQGRDTEAFF

V: TRBV5-6
D: TRBD2
J: TRBJ2-2
size: .
length: 16
DNA: TGTGCCAGCAGCTTGTTCGGCGGGGGGAACACCGGGGAGCTGTTTTTT
CDR3: CASSLFGGGNTGELFF

V: TRBV6-1
D: .
J: TRBJ2-1
size: .
length: 15
DNA: TGTGCCAGCAGTGCCAGGGAAGGGTCCTACAATGAGCAGTTCTTC
CDR3: CASSAREGSYNEQFF

V: TRBV27
D: TRBD1
J: TRBJ2-6
size: .
length: 17
DNA: TGTGCCAGCAGGACCGGGACAGGGGCGGTCGGGGCCAACGTCCTGACTTTC
CDR3: CASRTGTGAVGANVLTF

V: TRBV27
D: TRBD1
J: TRBJ1-6
size: .
length: 14
DNA: TGTGCCAGCAGTTGGACAGGTTATAATTCACCCCTCCACTTT
CDR3: CASSWTGYNSPLHF

V: TRBV27
D: TRBD1
J: TRBJ1-4
size: .
length: 14
DNA: TGTGCCAGCAGTCGCACAGGGGGGAATGAAAAACTGTTTTTT
CDR3: CASSRTGGNEKLFF

V: TRBV27
D: .
J: TRBJ1-2
size: .
length: 14
DNA: TGTGCCAGCGGAAAAGGACAGATCTCCTATGGCTACACCTTC
CDR3: CASGKGQISYGYTF

V: TRBV27
D: .
J: TRBJ2-1
size: .
length: 14
DNA: TGTGCCAGCATATGTAGGGGAACCTACAATGAGCAGTTCTTC
CDR3: CASICRGTYNEQFF

V: TRBV6-1
D: TRBD1
J: TRBJ1-4
size: once
length: 14
DNA: TGTGCCAGCAGAAAGGACAGGGTTAATGAAAAACTGTTTTTT
CDR3: CASRKDRVNEKLFF

V: TRBV27
D: .
J: TRBJ2-7
size: .
length: 15
DNA: TGTGCCAGCAGTTTCTTTAGGGGTCTCCGCTACGAGCAGTACTTC
CDR3: CASSFFRGLRYEQYF

V: TRBV7-9
D: .
J: TRBJ2-5
size: .
length: 14
DNA: TGTGCCAGCAGCTTATACGGGGGACAAGAGACCCAGTACTTC
CDR3: CASSLYGGQETQYF

V: TRBV5-1
D: .
J: TRBJ1-3
size: .
length: 14
DNA: TGCGCCAGCAGCCTCTCCGGGACTTGGGACACCATATATTTT
CDR3: CASSLSGTWDTIYF

V: TRBV6-5
D: .
J: TRBJ1-3
size: .
length: 14
DNA: TGTGCCAGCGGTCGGGCAGGGGCTGGAAACACCATATATTTT
CDR3: CASGRAGAGNTIYF

V: TRBV19
D: .
J: TRBJ2-7
size: once
length: 15
DNA: TGTGCCAGTAGTATTTGGGCAGGGGGGACCTACGAGCAGTACTTC
CDR3: CASSIWAGGTYEQYF

V: TRBV7-9
D: TRBD1
J: TRBJ2-5
size: .
length: 15
DNA: TGTGCCAGCAGCTTATCGACAGGGGTTGGGGAGACCCAGTACTTC
CDR3: CASSLSTGVGETQYF

V: TRBV11-1
D: TRBD1
J: TRBJ2-5
size: .
length: 16
DNA: TGTGCCAGCAGCCTCTCCCTGACAGGGGTCGGGGAGACCCAGTACTTC
CDR3: CASSLSLTGVGETQYF

V: TRBV19
D: TRBD1
J: TRBJ2-7
size: .
length: 16
DNA: TGTGCCAGTAGTACCGCGGGACAGGGGATCTTCGTGGGGCAGTACTTC
CDR3: CASSTAGQGIFVGQYF

V: TRBV18
D: .
J: TRBJ2-3
size: .
length: 14
DNA: TGTGCCAGCTCACCAAGCGGGAGCACAGATACGCAGTATTTT
CDR3: CASSPSGSTDTQYF

V: TRBV30
D: TRBD2
J: TRBJ2-6
size: .
length: 19
DNA: TGTGCCTGGAGTGTACCTTCGGGGGGGCCCCGCTCTGGGGCCAACGTCCTGACTTTC
CDR3: CAWSVPSGGPRSGANVLTF

V: TRBV5-5
D: TRBD1
J: TRBJ2-5
size: .
length: 16
DNA: TGTGCCAGCAGCTTAGGGGGCCTTACCACCAGAGAGACCCAGTACTTC
CDR3: CASSLGGLTTRETQYF

V: TRBV4-1
D: .
J: TRBJ2-1
size: .
length: 16
DNA: TGCGCCAGCAGACCTGGACGGGGAGAGAGGTTTGGTGAGCAGTTCTTC
CDR3: CASRPGRGERFGEQFF